This record covers a single T cell receptor beta chain. Its antigen is as yet unknown. TCR alpha and TCR beta cDNA libraries with sample barcodes and UMIs came from 5'RACE using constant-segment primers. TCRdb analysed the 5' RACE reads with MiXCR anew, one entry per CDR3 protein. The sample has some 160,000 distinct CDR3 sequences, roughly a third seen once. The record originates from a study of T-cell memory formation after mild COVID-19. Overall study context: Largely donor-specific sequence clusters came from two donors. Study results and caveats: Contracting CD8+ clones were enriched in EMRA, CD4+ mainly in CM and EM. Clones contracting over day 15 to 85 were CD4/CD8 balanced, with later expanders leaning CD4+.

This CDR3 has 12 residues. This receptor was taken from an adult woman who had mild COVID-19 (a few samples of this study predate the infection). Cell type and time point are not known. J is TRBJ2-5 and V is TRBV21-1; the table gives TRBD1 as D, unverified against the DNA. TRBV21-1 is a pseudogene locus. Sequences were obtained from PBMCs or a T cell subset sorted from them (not recorded which). Written as DNA, the CDR3 is TGTGCCAAGCGGGACAGAAAAGAGACCCAGTACTTC. It yields the protein CAKRDRKETQYF.